A single sample is the source of the 6 T cell receptor beta chains below, sequenced in a study of shared clonotypes between healthy human individuals (TCRdb year 2020). Receptors were amplified or captured by the immunoSEQ multiplex PCR assay. The source is immuneACCESS, and TCRdb retained only in-frame sequences with V and J called. Part of the clones is not carried over; for the studies checked, unresolved V genes explain less than half of this, and the remainder is unexplained. The sample table lists some 2,100,000 clones, approximately 94% of them with a count of one. The top ten hold over 0.1% of the sample. The sample consisted of naive CD4+ T cells sorted from blood. The sample's cell subset or site label, in plain terms: CD45RA+ positively selected. The receptors derive from a man younger than 35 in good health.

This clone was seen once. This same CDR3 is encoded by further DNA sequences in the sample. The chain has TRBV6-5 and TRBJ2-7; TRBD1 is a possible D gene (6 bases). CDR3 length equals 15 residues. Trimming took 1 base from V and 1 from J, leaving 11 bases between them. Germline CDR1 reads MNHEY; CDR2 reads SVGAGI. DNA for the CDR3: TGTGCCAGCAGTTACTTGAGGACAGTGTCCTACGAGCAGTACTTC. Amino acids: CASSYLRTVSYEQYF.

The rearrangement uses TRBV5-4 and TRBJ2-5, with D possibly TRBD2 on 6 matching bases. V was cut by 5 bases and J by 0 bases, with 11 bases left in between. CDR1 is SGHNT and CDR2 is YYREEE in the germline V gene (reference sequence). The CDR3 is 14 amino acids. The CDR3 sequence is CASRRGGDQETQYF. The DNA of the CDR3 is TGTGCCAGCAGGAGGGGCGGGGACCAAGAGACCCAGTACTTC.

V usage is TRBV10-3 and J usage is TRBJ1-4, with D tentatively TRBD1 (5 bases). Trimming cost V 3 bases and J 3 bases, with 14 bases left between them. The germline V gene encodes CDR1 ENHRY and CDR2 SYGVKD. The CDR3 is 16 amino acids. This chain's CDR3 is CAISDRNGGANEKLFF. For the CDR3, the DNA is TGTGCCATCAGTGATCGAAATGGGGGGGCTAATGAAAAACTGTTTTTT.

J is TRBJ1-5 and V is TRBV19; the match to TRBD1 covers 9 bases. Germline V gives CDR1 LNHDA, CDR2 SQIVND (reference sequence). The CDR3 extends over 16 amino acids. Unmatched junction bases numbered 8, after V lost 1 base and J lost 7 bases. CDR3 DNA: TGTGCCAGTAGTATAGCCGGGACAGGGATTGGACAGCCCCAGCATTTT. This translates into CASSIAGTGIGQPQHF.

This chain joins TRBV5-4 and TRBJ2-3; D is perhaps TRBD1 or TRBD2 (5 bases each). V was cut by 4 bases and J by 6 bases, with 12 bases left in between. Germline CDR1 reads SGHNT; CDR2 reads YYREEE (reference sequence). The CDR3 is 13 residues long. CDR3 region: CASSPRRDDTQYF. CDR3 nucleotides: TGTGCCAGCAGCCCCCGCCGGGACGATACGCAGTATTTT.

The gene calls are TRBV5-5 and TRBJ2-5; D remains ambiguous. CDR3 length: 19 residues. Germline V gene data show CDR1 as SGHKS and CDR2 as YYEKEE (reference sequence). Deletions cut 6 bases from V and 2 bases from J, with 29 bases between. The CDR3 loop reads CASILHPENYPRLQETQYF. The CDR3 bases are TGTGCCAGCATTCTCCATCCAGAGAATTACCCCCGGTTACAAGAGACCCAGTACTTC.